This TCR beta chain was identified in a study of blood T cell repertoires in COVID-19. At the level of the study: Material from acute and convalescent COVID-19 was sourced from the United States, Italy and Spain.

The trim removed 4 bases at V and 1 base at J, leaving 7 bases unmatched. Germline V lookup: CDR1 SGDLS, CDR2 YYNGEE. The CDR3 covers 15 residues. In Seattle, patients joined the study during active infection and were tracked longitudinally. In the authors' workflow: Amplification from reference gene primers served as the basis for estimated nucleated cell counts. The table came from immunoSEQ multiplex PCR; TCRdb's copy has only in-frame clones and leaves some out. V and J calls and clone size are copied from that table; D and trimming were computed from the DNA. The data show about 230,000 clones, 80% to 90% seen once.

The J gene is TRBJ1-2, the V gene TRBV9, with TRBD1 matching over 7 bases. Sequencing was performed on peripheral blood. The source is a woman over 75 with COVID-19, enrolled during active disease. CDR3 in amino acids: CASSPHRDSNYGYTF. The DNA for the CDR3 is TGTGCCAGCAGCCCCCACCGGGACAGTAACTATGGCTACACCTTC.